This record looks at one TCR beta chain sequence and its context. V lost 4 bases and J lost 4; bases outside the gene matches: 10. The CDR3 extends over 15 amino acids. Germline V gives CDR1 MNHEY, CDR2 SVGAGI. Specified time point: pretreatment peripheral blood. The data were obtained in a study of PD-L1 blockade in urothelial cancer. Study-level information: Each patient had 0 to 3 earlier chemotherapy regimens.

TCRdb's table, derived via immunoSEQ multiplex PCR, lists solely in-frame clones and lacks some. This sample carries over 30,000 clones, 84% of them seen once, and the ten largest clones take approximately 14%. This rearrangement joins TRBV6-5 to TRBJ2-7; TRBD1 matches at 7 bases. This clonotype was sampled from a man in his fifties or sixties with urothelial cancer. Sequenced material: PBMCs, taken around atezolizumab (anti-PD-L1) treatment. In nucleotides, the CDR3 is TGTGCCAGCAGTTCACAGGGGAAAATTAGATACGAGCAGTACTTC. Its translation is CASSSQGKIRYEQYF.